Shown below are 29 T cell receptor beta chains from a single sample sequenced in a study of T-cell memory formation after mild COVID-19. TCRdb re-called the 5' RACE reads through MiXCR, storing one row per CDR3 protein. The sample shows roughly 280,000 distinct CDR3 sequences, roughly 8.2% of them seen only once. Specimen: PBMCs or a T cell subset sorted from them (not recorded which). These receptors all come from a man aged 18 to 30 who had mild COVID-19 (a few samples of this study predate the infection). Cell type and time point are not known.

This clonotype turned up a few times. The chain links TRBV24-1 to TRBJ2-1, with D perhaps matching TRBD2 (6 bases). Between the trimmed V and J ends, which lost 5 bases and 0 bases, there was a span of 7 bases. The germline gives CDR1 KGHDR, CDR2 SFDVKD. This CDR3 contains 14 residues. The CDR3 spells CATSGRGSYNEQFF. In nucleotides, the CDR3 is TGTGCCACCAGTGGGAGGGGCTCCTACAATGAGCAGTTCTTC.

This chain connects TRBV6-1 to TRBJ2-7; 8 nucleotides agree with TRBD2. The CDR3 has 13 amino acids. Germline CDR1 and CDR2: MNHNS and SASEGT. V dropped 6 bases and J dropped 3; count of bases not matched to a gene: 4. The DNA for the CDR3 is TGTGCCAGCAGGCGGGGGGCCCTCTACGAGCAGTACGTC. This codes for CASRRGALYEQYV.

Only a few counts were recorded for this clonotype. V usage is TRBV20-1 and J usage is TRBJ2-5, with 11 nucleotides matching TRBD1. The CDR3 contains 16 residues. CDR1 is DFQATT and CDR2 is SNEGSKA in the germline V gene (reference sequence). The V and J ends lost 4 bases and 1 base, in that order; junction bases with no gene match: 8. The CDR3 DNA follows: TGCAGTGCTATTCGTGGTGGGACAGGGGGCCAAGAGACCCAGTACTTC. Protein product: CSAIRGGTGGQETQYF.

This clonotype was detected many times. CDR3 sequence (DNA): TGTGCCTCCCGCCCGGCCGTCTCCTATAATTCACCCCTCCACTTT. Protein sequence: CASRPAVSYNSPLHF. This chain links TRBV25-1 with TRBJ1-6; no firm D call. Trimming stripped 11 bases from V and 0 bases from J, with 14 bases between. CDR3 length: 15 residues. The germline gives CDR1 MGHDK, CDR2 SYGVNS.

This clonotype was counted between two and nine times. V usage is TRBV9 and J usage is TRBJ2-7, with 7 bases identical to TRBD2. CDR1 and CDR2 from the germline V gene are SGDLS and YYNGEE. The CDR3 runs to 16 residues. V trimming: 4 bases; J trimming: 2 bases; junction bases outside the gene matches: 12. CDR3 in amino acids: CASSPRGASGTYEQYF. DNA for the CDR3: TGTGCCAGCAGCCCCCGAGGGGCTAGCGGTACCTACGAGCAGTACTTC.

The chain links TRBV12-3 or TRBV12-4 to TRBJ1-5; weak D call: TRBD1 (5 bases). Between the trimmed V and J ends, which lost 0 bases and 4 bases, there was a span of 13 bases. The CDR3 is made up of 16 amino acids. CDR3 amino acids: CASSLAGTPSNQPQHF. DNA of the CDR3: TGTGCCAGCAGTTTAGCAGGGACTCCTAGTAATCAGCCCCAGCATTTT.

In its sample, this clonotype was seen a few times. The V and J genes are TRBV6-2 or TRBV6-3 and TRBJ1-2, with TRBD1 matching 9 bases. Germline V gene data show CDR1 as MNHEY and CDR2 as SVGEGT. The CDR3 contains 14 residues. Trimming took 2 bases from V and 4 from J; bases not matched to a gene: 2. CDR3 in DNA: TGTGCCAGCAGTTACACAGGGGGCGTCTATGGCTACACCTTC. Translating it yields CASSYTGGVYGYTF.

The chain links TRBV20-1 to TRBJ2-1; 10 nucleotides match TRBD1. CDR1 DFQATT and CDR2 SNEGSKA come from the germline V gene (reference sequence). V trimming: 3 bases; J trimming: 6 bases; junction bases outside the gene matches: 8. The CDR3 spans 15 residues. The CDR3 protein is CSASSEDRGPNEQFF. The CDR3 bases are TGCAGTGCTAGCTCTGAAGACAGGGGGCCCAATGAGCAGTTCTTC.

The chain links TRBV19 to TRBJ1-5; 9 positions agree with TRBD1. Germline loops: CDR1 LNHDA, CDR2 SQIVND (reference sequence). The CDR3 runs to 15 residues. Germline trimming cut 3 bases from V and 3 bases from J; bases unmatched to any gene: 3. The CDR3 protein is CASSIGTGHNQPQHF. The CDR3, as DNA: TGTGCCAGTAGTATTGGGACAGGGCACAATCAGCCCCAGCATTTT.

There are a few counts of this clonotype. The chain carries TRBV7-3 and TRBJ2-1; no reliable D call. The CDR3 runs to 15 residues. The V end was cut by 5 bases, the J end by 1 base, with 12 bases between. Germline V gene data show CDR1 as SGHTA and CDR2 as FQGTGA. For the CDR3, the DNA is TGTGCCAGCAGCAAATTACCGGGTTCCTACAATGAGCAGTTCTTC. Translating gives CASSKLPGSYNEQFF.

The rearrangement links TRBV4-3 to TRBJ1-2; D gene unclear. V lost 3 bases and J 5 bases, leaving 16 bases between the germline ends. This CDR3 region has 15 residues. Germline V lookup: CDR1 LGHNA, CDR2 YSLEER. CDR3 region: CASSQAARPEYGYTF. CDR3 nucleotides: TGCGCCAGCAGCCAGGCGGCCCGGCCCGAGTATGGCTACACCTTC.

The chain uses TRBV3-1 and TRBJ1-6; D is undetermined. The germline V gene encodes CDR1 LGHDT and CDR2 YNNKEL (reference sequence). Between the trimmed V and J ends, which lost 0 bases and 8 bases, there was a span of 11 bases. This CDR3 region has 15 residues. The CDR3 here is CASSQDPLLYSPLHF. CDR3 DNA sequence: TGTGCCAGCAGCCAAGACCCGCTTTTATATTCACCCCTCCACTTT.

The rearrangement links TRBV3-1 to TRBJ2-3; 7 nucleotides align to TRBD1. The CDR3 runs 16 residues. Germline CDR1 is LGHDT and CDR2 is YNNKEL (reference sequence). The J segment lost 8 bases and the V segment lost 0 bases, leaving 11 bases of the junction unmatched. This CDR3 reads CASSQEQGVTPGTQYF. CDR3 nucleotides: TGTGCCAGCAGCCAAGAGCAGGGGGTGACCCCCGGTACGCAGTATTTT.

This clonotype was seen a few times. The chain has TRBV12-3 or TRBV12-4 and TRBJ1-2; 7 bases are a match to TRBD1. CDR3 size: 15 residues. Trimming took 6 bases from V and 4 from J; bases not matched to a gene: 11. DNA of the CDR3: TGTGCCAGCAGCCCCATAGCAGGGGGAACCTATGGCTACACCTTC. As protein: CASSPIAGGTYGYTF.

Only a few counts were recorded for this clonotype. The chain has TRBV7-2 and TRBJ1-2; maybe TRBD1 (5 bases). Trimming left V 1 base short and J 6 bases short, with 15 bases between. CDR1 is SGHTA, CDR2 FQGNSA, per germline. The CDR3 is 15 amino acids. The CDR3 sequence: CASSLGGGRGHGYTF. CDR3 nucleotide sequence: TGTGCCAGCAGCTTAGGGGGTGGCCGGGGCCATGGCTACACCTTC.

This chain joins TRBV5-4 and TRBJ1-2; no firm D call. V was cut by 0 bases and J by 8 bases, with 11 bases left in between. The CDR3 extends over 13 amino acids. Germline assignment: CDR1 SGHNT and CDR2 YYREEE (reference sequence). The CDR3 DNA reads as TGTGCCAGCAGCTTGGACGGCAGAGAAGGCTACACCTTC. The encoded protein is CASSLDGREGYTF.

The CDR3 protein is CAWKGNTEAFF. The CDR3, as DNA: TGTGCCTGGAAAGGGAACACTGAAGCTTTCTTT. The chain recombines TRBV30 with TRBJ1-1; no clear D. The CDR3 spans 11 residues. V lost 4 bases, J lost 1 base, and 4 bases lay in between. Germline V gene data show CDR1 as GTSNPN and CDR2 as SVGIG (reference sequence).

The CDR3 DNA follows: TGTGCCACGGGACTCCTTGATTTAGATACGCAGTATTTT. Translated, it gives CATGLLDLDTQYF. This rearrangement joins TRBV2 to TRBJ2-3; D may be TRBD2 (6 bases). The germline V gene encodes CDR1 SNHLY and CDR2 FYNNEI. The CDR3 has 13 residues. V lost 10 bases and J lost 5, with 16 bases in between.

This clonotype came up many times. The J gene is TRBJ2-1, the V gene TRBV7-3, with TRBD1 identical over 7 bases. The CDR3 consists of 15 residues. CDR1 is SGHTA and CDR2 is FQGTGA in the germline V gene. Trimming took 1 base from V and 7 from J; bases not matched to a gene: 7. This chain's CDR3 is CASSLKGGRGNEQFF. CDR3 bases: TGTGCCAGCAGCTTAAAGGGCGGCAGGGGGAATGAGCAGTTCTTC.

A few counts support this clonotype. This chain links TRBV6-5 with TRBJ2-5; 9 positions agree with TRBD2. Germline loops: CDR1 MNHEY, CDR2 SVGAGI. CDR3 size: 18 residues. J lost 4 bases, V lost 7 bases, and 19 bases had no gene match. The CDR3 bases are TGTGCCAGCACGGCGGGGTATCATCTAGCGGGAAGGAGAGAGACCCAGTACTTC. Translated, it gives CASTAGYHLAGRRETQYF.

This clonotype turned up a few times. This chain joins TRBV6-1 and TRBJ2-5, with TRBD2 identical over 9 bases. The J segment lost 5 bases and the V segment lost 7 bases, leaving 11 bases of the junction unmatched. The CDR3 covers 15 residues. Germline CDR1 and CDR2: MNHNS and SASEGT. In DNA form, the CDR3 reads TGTGCCAGCAATCCATCAGCGGGGGGCAGGGAGACCCAGTACTTC. This gives the protein CASNPSAGGRETQYF.

In its sample, this clonotype was seen a few times. V usage is TRBV7-9 and J usage is TRBJ2-5; D could derive from TRBD1 or TRBD2 (5 bases each). V was shortened by 2 bases and J by 2 bases, with 9 bases between the two germline ends. The CDR3 spans 14 residues. The V gene's germline CDR1 is SEHNR and CDR2 FQNEAQ (reference sequence). The CDR3 nucleotides are TGTGCCAGCAGCTTACAAGAGGGGCAAGAGACCCAGTACTTC. Protein: CASSLQEGQETQYF.

Remarks on this clonotype: A far larger clone is one base from this, pointing to a likely read error. The rearrangement links TRBV12-3 or TRBV12-4 to TRBJ2-5; tentatively, D is TRBD2 (5 bases). The CDR3 contains 14 residues. Trimming stripped 1 base from V and 3 bases from J, with 9 bases between. The CDR3 region has the DNA TGTGCCAGCAGTTTAGGCGGGTCCAAAGAGACCCAGTACTTC. This gives the protein CASSLGGSKETQYF.

This clonotype has at least ten counts. The rearrangement links TRBV5-1 to TRBJ2-5; unclear D gene. The CDR3 has 14 residues. Germline V gene lookup returns CDR1 SGHRS and CDR2 YFSETQ. V dropped 1 base and J dropped 5 bases, with 12 bases sitting between them. The chain's CDR3 is CASSLYGVGETQYF. The CDR3 coding sequence is TGCGCCAGCAGCTTGTATGGGGTAGGGGAGACCCAGTACTTC.

This clonotype has just a few counts. The rearrangement uses TRBV20-1 and TRBJ2-2, with D perhaps matching TRBD2 (6 bases). The germline CDR1 and CDR2 sequences are DFQATT and SNEGSKA (reference sequence). The CDR3 has 15 amino acids. Trimming shortened V by 5 bases and J by 4 bases, and 17 bases separated the two germline ends. The CDR3 nucleotides are TGCAGTGCTCCTGGCGGGACGGATTTCACCGGGGAGCTGTTTTTT. Encoded protein: CSAPGGTDFTGELFF.

This clonotype has only a few counts. The CDR3 sequence: CSVDIAKNIQYF. The CDR3 nucleotides read TGCAGCGTTGATATAGCCAAAAACATTCAGTACTTC. The V and J genes are TRBV29-1 and TRBJ2-4; D gene unclear. V lost 3 bases, J lost 0 bases, and 3 bases lay in between. The CDR3 runs to 12 residues. From germline, CDR1 is SQVTM and CDR2 ANQGSEA.

The rearrangement links TRBV20-1 to TRBJ1-2, with D possibly matching TRBD1 (6 bases). The CDR3 extends over 13 amino acids. The germline gives CDR1 DFQATT, CDR2 SNEGSKA (reference sequence). V lost 3 bases to trimming and J lost 4 bases, with 12 bases between them. CDR3 bases: TGCAGTGCTAGGTACAGGGTGATCTATGGCTACACCTTC. Encoded protein: CSARYRVIYGYTF.

The chain employs TRBV7-9 and TRBJ1-5, with D unresolved. CDR3 length: 13 amino acids. V was trimmed by 0 bases and J by 6 bases, leaving 6 bases between them. The germline V gene encodes CDR1 SEHNR and CDR2 FQNEAQ (reference sequence). The CDR3 region is CASSLARFQPQHF. For the CDR3, the DNA is TGTGCCAGCAGCTTAGCTCGGTTTCAGCCCCAGCATTTT.

The chain joins TRBV7-2 to TRBJ2-1; D perhaps matches TRBD2 (6 bases). Germline V lookup: CDR1 SGHTA, CDR2 FQGNSA. The V end was cut by 5 bases, the J end by 10 bases, with 24 bases between. The CDR3 consists of 16 residues. CDR3 amino acids: CASSRTWEVGSWEQFF. In DNA form, the CDR3 reads TGTGCCAGCAGCCGGACGTGGGAGGTAGGGTCGTGGGAGCAGTTCTTC.